A selection of T cell receptor beta chains follows, all from one sample in a study of beta chain features in type 1 diabetes. Profiled with immunoSEQ multiplex PCR; TCRdb holds only in-frame clones, not every one. Of some 160,000 clones listed, approximately 9.1% were seen once; the top ten hold about 0.75%. Specimen: central memory CD4+ T cells from blood. These receptors all stem from a woman in her twenties or thirties with type 1 diabetes. Each CDR3 is given with its conserved first and last residue. Each record gives: CDR3 protein, CDR3 DNA, V gene, J gene, clone size, D gene. A D gene is named only where the DNA matches it firmly. Clone size appears in some rows only: once, few, many, or a class for an expanded clone.

CASRNRARNEQFF	TGCGCCAGCAGGAACCGAGCGAGGAATGAGCAGTTCTTC	TRBV4-1	TRBJ2-1	many	.
CASSQPTGSGNTIYF	TGCGCCAGCAGCCAGCCGACAGGGTCTGGAAACACCATATATTTT	TRBV4-1	TRBJ1-3	few	TRBD1
CASSLDPSGGYNEQFF	TGCGCCAGCAGCTTGGACCCTAGCGGGGGCTACAATGAGCAGTTCTTC	TRBV5-1	TRBJ2-1	.	TRBD2
CASSQDRFYGYTF	TGTGCCAGCAGCCAAGACAGATTCTATGGCTACACCTTC	TRBV14	TRBJ1-2	many	.
CASRVESTDTQYF	TGTGCCAGCAGGGTTGAGAGCACAGATACGCAGTATTTT	TRBV5-6	TRBJ2-3	few	.
CASRDSGANVLTF	TGTGCCAGCCGGGACTCTGGGGCCAACGTCCTGACTTTC	TRBV7-8	TRBJ2-6	few	.
CASSGTVLNGYTF	TGTGCCAGTAGCGGGACAGTACTAAATGGCTACACCTTC	TRBV19	TRBJ1-2	.	TRBD1
CASSYSGGADQPQHF	TGTGCCAGCAGTTACTCGGGGGGGGCCGACCAGCCCCAGCATTTT	TRBV6-5	TRBJ1-5	.	.
CASSWGDRTLETQYF	TGTGCCAGCAGTTGGGGGGACAGAACTTTAGAGACCCAGTACTTC	TRBV27	TRBJ2-5	few	.
CSGLVGEQFF	TGCAGCGGCTTAGTTGGTGAGCAGTTCTTC	TRBV29-1	TRBJ2-1	.	.
CASSEGHEQYF	TGTGCCAGCAGCGAGGGCCACGAGCAGTACTTC	TRBV11-3	TRBJ2-7	few	.
CASSLLGRDTEAFF	TGTGCCAGCAGCTTACTGGGTCGGGACACTGAAGCTTTCTTT	TRBV7-3	TRBJ1-1	.	.
CSAGSPDRTYYGYTF	TGCAGCGCCGGCTCCCCCGACAGGACTTACTATGGCTACACCTTC	TRBV29-1	TRBJ1-2	.	.
CASSYGRGSSYEQYF	TGTGCCAGCAGTTACGGTAGGGGGAGCTCCTACGAGCAGTACTTC	TRBV6-5	TRBJ2-7	.	.
CASSLYYEQYF	TGTGCCAGCAGTCTTTACTACGAGCAGTACTTC	TRBV28	TRBJ2-7	.	.
CASSLGATDTQYF	TGTGCCAGCAGCTTAGGGGCCACAGATACGCAGTATTTT	TRBV7-3	TRBJ2-3	few	.
CASSVTGTGTTDTQYF	TGTGCCAGCTCCGTCACCGGGACAGGAACCACAGATACGCAGTATTTT	TRBV18	TRBJ2-3	.	TRBD1
CSVELAGGAMGYTF	TGCAGCGTTGAACTGGCGGGCGGCGCTATGGGCTACACCTTC	TRBV29-1	TRBJ1-2	.	.
CASSLSGTLPYEQYF	TGTGCCAGCAGTCTGTCCGGGACTCTCCCCTACGAGCAGTACTTC	TRBV11-2	TRBJ2-7	few	.
CASSEQGKNTEAFF	TGTGCCAGCAGTGAACAGGGCAAGAACACTGAAGCTTTCTTT	TRBV2	TRBJ1-1	few	.
CASSQDMARGGETQYF	TGCGCCAGCAGCCAAGATATGGCGAGGGGGGGGGAGACCCAGTACTTC	TRBV4-1	TRBJ2-5	.	.
CASSGGGQGQETQYF	TGTGCCAGCAGCGGCGGTGGACAGGGACAAGAGACCCAGTACTTC	TRBV5-4	TRBJ2-5	few	TRBD1
CASSGQYQTNYGYTF	TGTGCCAGCAGTGGACAGTACCAAACTAACTATGGCTACACCTTC	TRBV27	TRBJ1-2	.	.
CASSEEAEQFF	TGTGCCAGCAGTGAGGAGGCGGAGCAGTTCTTC	TRBV6-1	TRBJ2-1	few	.
CASSPYRGVNQPQHF	TGTGCCAGCAGCCCCTACAGGGGGGTCAATCAGCCCCAGCATTTT	TRBV7-2	TRBJ1-5	.	TRBD1
CAWRVTGGPQTQYF	TGTGCCTGGAGAGTAACGGGAGGGCCGCAGACCCAGTACTTC	TRBV30	TRBJ2-5	.	TRBD2
CASGGGNTGELFF	TGTGCTAGTGGAGGGGGGAACACCGGGGAGCTGTTTTTT	TRBV12-5	TRBJ2-2	.	.
CASSSTGDYGYTF	TGTGCCAGCAGCTCCACAGGGGACTATGGCTACACCTTC	TRBV9	TRBJ1-2	.	TRBD1
CSARRDSGYTF	TGCAGTGCTAGGCGAGACAGTGGCTACACCTTC	TRBV20-1	TRBJ1-2	.	.
CSVERGRRNEQFF	TGCAGCGTTGAAAGGGGGCGCCGGAATGAGCAGTTCTTC	TRBV29-1	TRBJ2-1	many	TRBD1
CASSLRSTAETQYF	TGTGCCAGCAGTTTACGGTCTACCGCAGAGACCCAGTACTTC	TRBV27	TRBJ2-5	few	.
CASSAGDYEQYF	TGTGCCAGCAGTGCGGGGGACTACGAGCAGTACTTC	TRBV28	TRBJ2-7	.	TRBD2
CASSPFGQDSNQPQHF	TGCGCCAGCAGCCCCTTCGGACAGGATAGCAATCAGCCCCAGCATTTT	TRBV5-1	TRBJ1-5	few	TRBD1
CASSLESRADTQYF	TGCGCCAGCAGCTTGGAGAGTCGGGCAGATACGCAGTATTTT	TRBV5-1	TRBJ2-3	few	.
CASSQTGNGYTF	TGTGCCAGCAGCCAGACAGGGAACGGCTACACCTTC	TRBV4-2	TRBJ1-2	.	TRBD1
CASSPRQDYTEAFF	TGTGCCAGCAGTCCTCGACAGGACTACACTGAAGCTTTCTTT	TRBV28	TRBJ1-1	.	.
CAWTVGGAEAYEQYF	TGTGCCTGGACCGTTGGGGGCGCGGAGGCCTACGAGCAGTACTTC	TRBV30	TRBJ2-7	few	.
CASSSRTGADQPQHF	TGTGCCAGCAGCTCACGGACAGGGGCGGACCAGCCCCAGCATTTT	TRBV7-2	TRBJ1-5	.	TRBD1
CASSLIIDTQYF	TGTGCCAGCAGTTTAATCATCGATACGCAGTATTTT	TRBV28	TRBJ2-3	few	.
CASSLVPSEAFF	TGTGCCAGCAGCTTAGTGCCCAGTGAAGCTTTCTTT	TRBV13	TRBJ1-1	few	.
CASSPGHNQPQHF	TGTGCCAGCTCACCAGGGCACAATCAGCCCCAGCATTTT	TRBV18	TRBJ1-5	.	.
CSVEAGTSSYEQYF	TGCAGCGTTGAGGCCGGGACTAGTTCCTACGAGCAGTACTTC	TRBV29-1	TRBJ2-7	few	TRBD2
CASSPPAGTSGMYEQYF	TGTGCCAGCAGCCCCCCAGCGGGGACTAGCGGGATGTACGAGCAGTACTTC	TRBV7-9	TRBJ2-7	few	TRBD2
CASSYSAGGPYEQYF	TGTGCCAGCAGTTATTCGGCAGGGGGACCCTACGAGCAGTACTTC	TRBV6-5	TRBJ2-7	few	TRBD1
CASSLYGGYEQYF	TGTGCCAGCAGTTTATACGGGGGCTACGAGCAGTACTTC	TRBV28	TRBJ2-7	.	.
CASSDLQYEQYF	TGTGCCAGCAGTGACTTGCAGTACGAGCAGTACTTC	TRBV2	TRBJ2-7	.	.
CASSEDMWGAYEQYF	TGTGCCAGCAGTGAAGACATGTGGGGGGCCTACGAGCAGTACTTC	TRBV2	TRBJ2-7	few	.
CASSLMGQNTEAFF	TGTGCCAGCAGCTTAATGGGGCAGAACACTGAAGCTTTCTTT	TRBV7-9	TRBJ1-1	.	.
CASSLGTSSYEQYF	TGTGCCAGCAGCTTAGGGACTAGCTCCTACGAGCAGTACTTC	TRBV7-8	TRBJ2-7	.	TRBD2
CASKGQGNQPQHF	TGTGCCAGCAAAGGACAGGGGAATCAGCCCCAGCATTTT	TRBV2	TRBJ1-5	.	TRBD1
CASSPLTVNTEAFF	TGCGCCAGCAGCCCCCTGACAGTGAACACTGAAGCTTTCTTT	TRBV5-1	TRBJ1-1	.	.
CASSLGGAGGPLTGELFF	TGTGCCAGCAGCTTAGGAGGAGCGGGAGGGCCGTTAACCGGGGAGCTGTTTTTT	TRBV5-4	TRBJ2-2	few	TRBD2
CASSRTDPGRQETQYF	TGCGCCAGCAGCCGGACCGATCCAGGGCGACAAGAGACCCAGTACTTC	TRBV5-1	TRBJ2-5	few	.